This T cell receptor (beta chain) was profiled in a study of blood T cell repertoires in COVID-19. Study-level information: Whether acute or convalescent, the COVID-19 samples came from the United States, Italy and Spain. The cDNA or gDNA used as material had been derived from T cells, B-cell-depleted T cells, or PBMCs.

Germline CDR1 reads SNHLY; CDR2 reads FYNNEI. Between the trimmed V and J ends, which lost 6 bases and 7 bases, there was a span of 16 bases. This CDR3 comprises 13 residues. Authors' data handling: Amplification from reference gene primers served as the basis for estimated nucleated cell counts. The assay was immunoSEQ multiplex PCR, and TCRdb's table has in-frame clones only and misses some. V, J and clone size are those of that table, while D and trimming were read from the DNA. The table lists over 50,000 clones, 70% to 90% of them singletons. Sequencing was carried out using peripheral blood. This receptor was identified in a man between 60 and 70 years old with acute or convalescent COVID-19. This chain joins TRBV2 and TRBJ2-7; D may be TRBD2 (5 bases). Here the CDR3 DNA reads TGTGCCAGCAGCTCCGGACTCGTGGGTGAGCAGTACTTC. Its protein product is CASSSGLVGEQYF.